The 2 T cell receptor beta chains below come from one sample, sequenced in a study of T cells in Graves' hyperthyroidism and ophthalmopathy. The source material, RNA transcripts, was used to amplify TCR beta CDR3 regions. HTBI primers drove first-round RT-PCR of the TCR CDR3. TCRdb fed the multiplex PCR reads into MiXCR, producing one record per CDR3 protein. The top ten hold 9.2% of the sample, which has 300,000 to 400,000 distinct CDR3 sequences, approximately 13% seen once. The sequenced material came from blood. These receptors were obtained from a woman aged 18-29 years with Graves' hyperthyroidism.

This clonotype was seen repeatedly, ten times or more. The rearrangement links TRBV6-1 to TRBJ1-5; tentatively, D is TRBD1 (6 bases). V dropped 4 bases and J dropped 4 bases, with 11 bases sitting between them. In germline, CDR1 is MNHNS, CDR2 SASEGT. There are 14 residues in the CDR3. The CDR3 nucleotides are TGTGCCAGCAGTGTTTATAGGGGGAATCAGCCCCAGCATTTT. This translates into CASSVYRGNQPQHF.

This clonotype has ten or more counts. The V and J genes are TRBV30 and TRBJ2-5; a possible D gene is TRBD2 (6 bases). V lost 4 bases and J 1 base, leaving 13 bases between the germline ends. Germline CDR1 GTSNPN, CDR2 SVGIG (reference sequence). The CDR3 spans 14 residues. CDR3 region: CAWTGGGAQETQYF. The CDR3 DNA is TGTGCCTGGACCGGGGGAGGAGCCCAAGAGACCCAGTACTTC. Full variable domain (missing parts from reference TRBV30 and TRBJ2-5): SQTIHQWPATLVQPVGSPLSLECTVEGTSNPNLYWYRQAAGRGLQLLFYSVGIGQISSEVPQNLSASRPQDRQFILSSKKLLLSDSGFYLCAWTGGGAQETQYFGPGTRLLVL.